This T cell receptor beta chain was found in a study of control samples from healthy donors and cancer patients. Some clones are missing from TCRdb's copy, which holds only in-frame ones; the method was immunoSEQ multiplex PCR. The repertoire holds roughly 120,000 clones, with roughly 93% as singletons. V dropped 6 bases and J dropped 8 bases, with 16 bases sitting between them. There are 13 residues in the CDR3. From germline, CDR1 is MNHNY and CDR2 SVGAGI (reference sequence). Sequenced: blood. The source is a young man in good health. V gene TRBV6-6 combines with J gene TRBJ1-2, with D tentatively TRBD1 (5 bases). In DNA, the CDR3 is TGTGCCAGCAGAGACGGGGGGGTTCGCGGCTACACCTTC. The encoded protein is CASRDGGVRGYTF.